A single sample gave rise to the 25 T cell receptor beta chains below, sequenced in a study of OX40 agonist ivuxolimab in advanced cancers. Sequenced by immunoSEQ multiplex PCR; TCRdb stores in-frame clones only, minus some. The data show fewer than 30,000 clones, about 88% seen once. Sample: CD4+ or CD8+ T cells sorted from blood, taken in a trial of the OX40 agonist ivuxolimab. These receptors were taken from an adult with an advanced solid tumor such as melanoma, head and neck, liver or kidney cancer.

As DNA, the CDR3 is TGTGCCAGCAGCTGGGGGACAGGAGCTGAAGCTTTCTTT. It is translated as CASSWGTGAEAFF. The genes are TRBV11-2 and TRBJ1-1; 8 nucleotides line up with TRBD1. The CDR3 sequence is 13 residues long. V lost 4 bases to trimming and J lost 6 bases; unmatched junction nucleotides: 4. Germline assignment: CDR1 SGHAT and CDR2 FQNNGV.

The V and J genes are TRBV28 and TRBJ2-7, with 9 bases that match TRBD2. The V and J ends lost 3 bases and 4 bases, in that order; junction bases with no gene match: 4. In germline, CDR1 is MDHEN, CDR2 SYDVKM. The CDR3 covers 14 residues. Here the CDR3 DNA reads TGTGCCAGCAGTTTGGTGCTAGCGGGGTACGAGCAGTACTTC. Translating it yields CASSLVLAGYEQYF.

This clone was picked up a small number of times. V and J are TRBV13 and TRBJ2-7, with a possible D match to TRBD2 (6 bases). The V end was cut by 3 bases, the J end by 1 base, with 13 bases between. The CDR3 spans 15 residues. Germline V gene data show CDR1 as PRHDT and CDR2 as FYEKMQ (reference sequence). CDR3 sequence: CASSLRDFRSYEQYF. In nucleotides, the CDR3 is TGTGCCAGCAGCTTGAGGGACTTTCGTTCCTACGAGCAGTACTTC.

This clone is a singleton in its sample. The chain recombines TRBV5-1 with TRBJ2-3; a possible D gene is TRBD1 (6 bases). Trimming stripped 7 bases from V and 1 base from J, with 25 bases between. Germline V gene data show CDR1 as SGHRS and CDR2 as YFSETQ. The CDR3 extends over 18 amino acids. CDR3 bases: TGCGCCAGCGGCCTGACAGGCGACCGGCGATATGGCACAGATACGCAGTATTTT. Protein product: CASGLTGDRRYGTDTQYF.

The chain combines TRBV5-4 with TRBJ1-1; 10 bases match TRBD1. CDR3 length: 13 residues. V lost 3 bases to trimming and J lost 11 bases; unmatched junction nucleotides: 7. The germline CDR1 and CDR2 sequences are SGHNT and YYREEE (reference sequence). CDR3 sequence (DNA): TGTGCCAGCAGCTGGGACAGGGGTTTTGTGGCTTTCTTT. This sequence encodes CASSWDRGFVAFF.

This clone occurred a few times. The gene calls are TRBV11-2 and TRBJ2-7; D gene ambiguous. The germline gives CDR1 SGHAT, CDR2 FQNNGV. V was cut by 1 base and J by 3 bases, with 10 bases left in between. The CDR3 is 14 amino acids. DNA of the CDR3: TGTGCCAGCAGCTTAGTCATCTCAGACTACGAGCAGTACTTC. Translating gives CASSLVISDYEQYF.

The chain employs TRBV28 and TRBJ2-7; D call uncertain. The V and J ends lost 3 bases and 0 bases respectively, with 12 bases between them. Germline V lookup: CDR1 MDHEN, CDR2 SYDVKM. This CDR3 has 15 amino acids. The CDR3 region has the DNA TGTGCCAGCAGTTTTGGGGAAGATACCTCCTACGAGCAGTACTTC. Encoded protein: CASSFGEDTSYEQYF.

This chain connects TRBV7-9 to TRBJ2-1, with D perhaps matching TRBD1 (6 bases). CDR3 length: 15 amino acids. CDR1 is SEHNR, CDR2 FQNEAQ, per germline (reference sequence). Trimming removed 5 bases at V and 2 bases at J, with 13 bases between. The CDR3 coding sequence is TGTGCCAGCAGCCCCCAGGGGAGCCCCTACAATGAGCAGTTCTTC. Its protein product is CASSPQGSPYNEQFF.

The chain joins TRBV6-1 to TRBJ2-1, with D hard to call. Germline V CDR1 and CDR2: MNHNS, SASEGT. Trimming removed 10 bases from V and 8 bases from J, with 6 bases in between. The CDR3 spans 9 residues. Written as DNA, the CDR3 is TGTGCCACGGGCCATGAGCAGTTCTTC. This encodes CATGHEQFF.

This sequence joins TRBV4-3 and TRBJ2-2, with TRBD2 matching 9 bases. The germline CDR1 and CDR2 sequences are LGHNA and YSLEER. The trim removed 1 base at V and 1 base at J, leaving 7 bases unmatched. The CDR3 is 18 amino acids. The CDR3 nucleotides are TGCGCCAGCAGCCAAGGGGTCGCGGGGGGGCGGAACACCGGGGAGCTGTTTTTT. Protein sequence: CASSQGVAGGRNTGELFF.

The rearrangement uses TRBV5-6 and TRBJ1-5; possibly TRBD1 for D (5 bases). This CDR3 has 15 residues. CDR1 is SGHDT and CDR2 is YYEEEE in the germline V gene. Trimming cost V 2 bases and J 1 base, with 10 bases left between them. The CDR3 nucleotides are TGTGCCAGCAGCTTCTTCCGGGACAGCAATCAGCCCCAGCATTTT. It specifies CASSFFRDSNQPQHF.

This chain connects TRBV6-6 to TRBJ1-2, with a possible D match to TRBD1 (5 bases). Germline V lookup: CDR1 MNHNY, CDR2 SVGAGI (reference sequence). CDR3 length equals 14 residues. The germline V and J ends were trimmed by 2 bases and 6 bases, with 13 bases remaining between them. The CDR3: CASSYPTDTDGYTF. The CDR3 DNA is TGTGCCAGCAGTTACCCGACAGATACTGATGGCTACACCTTC.

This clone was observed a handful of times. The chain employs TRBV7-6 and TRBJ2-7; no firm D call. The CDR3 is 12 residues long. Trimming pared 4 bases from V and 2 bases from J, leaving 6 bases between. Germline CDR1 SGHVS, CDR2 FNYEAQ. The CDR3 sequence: CASSSNPYEQYF. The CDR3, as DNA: TGTGCCAGCAGCTCCAACCCCTACGAGCAGTACTTC.

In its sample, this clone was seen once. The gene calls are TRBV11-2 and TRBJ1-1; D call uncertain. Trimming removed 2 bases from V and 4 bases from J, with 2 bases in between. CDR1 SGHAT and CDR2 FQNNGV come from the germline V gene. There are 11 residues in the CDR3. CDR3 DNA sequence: TGTGCCAGCAGCTTACCCACTGAAGCTTTCTTT. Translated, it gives CASSLPTEAFF. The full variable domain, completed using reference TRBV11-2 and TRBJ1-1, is EAGVAQSPRYKIIEKRQSVAFWCNPISGHATLYWYQQILGQGPKLLIQFQNNGVVDDSQLPKDRFSAERLKGVDSTLKIQPAKLEDSAVYLCASSLPTEAFFGQGTRLTVV.

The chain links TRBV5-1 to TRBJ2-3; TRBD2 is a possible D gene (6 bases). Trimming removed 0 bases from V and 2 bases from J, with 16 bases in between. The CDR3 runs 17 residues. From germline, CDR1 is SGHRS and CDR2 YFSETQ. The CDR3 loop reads CASSLDGGTSFTDTQYF. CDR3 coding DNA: TGCGCCAGCAGCTTGGACGGGGGAACTTCTTTCACAGATACGCAGTATTTT.

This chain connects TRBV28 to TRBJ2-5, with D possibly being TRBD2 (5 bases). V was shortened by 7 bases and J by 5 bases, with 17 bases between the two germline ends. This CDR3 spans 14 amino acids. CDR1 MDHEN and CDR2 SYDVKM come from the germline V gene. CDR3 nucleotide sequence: TGTGCCAGCACCCTAGTGTCTAGCTTGGAGACCCAGTACTTC. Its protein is CASTLVSSLETQYF. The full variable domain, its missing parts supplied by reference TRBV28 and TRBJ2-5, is DVKVTQSSRYLVKRTGEKVFLECVQDMDHENMFWYRQDPGLGLRLIYFSYDVKMKEKGDIPEGYSVSREKKERFSLILESASTNQTSMYLCASTLVSSLETQYFGPGTRLLVL.

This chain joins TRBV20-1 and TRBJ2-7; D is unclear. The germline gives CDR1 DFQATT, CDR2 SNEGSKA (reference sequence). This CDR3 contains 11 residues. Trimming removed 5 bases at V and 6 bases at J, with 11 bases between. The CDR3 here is CSADDLGEQYF. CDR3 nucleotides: TGCAGTGCTGACGACCTGGGCGAGCAGTACTTC.

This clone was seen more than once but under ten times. This CDR3 reads CASSEKWQGSYEQYF. CDR3 nucleotide sequence: TGTGCCAGCAGTGAAAAGTGGCAGGGCTCCTACGAGCAGTACTTC. The chain combines TRBV2 with TRBJ2-7; possibly TRBD1 for D (5 bases). The germline gives CDR1 SNHLY, CDR2 FYNNEI. The ends were cut back, 2 bases at V and 0 bases at J, with 11 bases in the middle. CDR3 length: 15 residues.

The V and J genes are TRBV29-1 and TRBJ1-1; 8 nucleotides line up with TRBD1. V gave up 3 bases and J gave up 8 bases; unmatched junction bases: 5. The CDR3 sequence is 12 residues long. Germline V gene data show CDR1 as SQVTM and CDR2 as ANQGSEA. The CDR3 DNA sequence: TGCAGCGTTGAGGACAGGGAGGGGGAAGCTTTCTTT. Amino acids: CSVEDREGEAFF.

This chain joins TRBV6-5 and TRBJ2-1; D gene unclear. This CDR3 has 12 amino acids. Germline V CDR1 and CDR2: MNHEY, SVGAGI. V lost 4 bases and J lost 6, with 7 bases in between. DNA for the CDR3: TGTGCCAGCAGTTTTTCAGGCAATGAGCAGTTCTTC. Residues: CASSFSGNEQFF.

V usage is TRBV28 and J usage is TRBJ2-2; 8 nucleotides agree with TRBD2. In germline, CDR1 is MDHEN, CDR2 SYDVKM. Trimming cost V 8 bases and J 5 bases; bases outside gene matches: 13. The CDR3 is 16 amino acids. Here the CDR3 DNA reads TGTGCCAGCCGAAATGAGCGGGAGAGGTGGACCGGGGAGCTGTTTTTT. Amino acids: CASRNERERWTGELFF.

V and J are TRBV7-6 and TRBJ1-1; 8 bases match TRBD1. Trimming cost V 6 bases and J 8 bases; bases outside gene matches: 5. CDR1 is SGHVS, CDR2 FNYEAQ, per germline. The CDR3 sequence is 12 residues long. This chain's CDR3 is CASSSGQGEAFF. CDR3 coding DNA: TGTGCCAGCAGTTCCGGACAGGGCGAAGCTTTCTTT.

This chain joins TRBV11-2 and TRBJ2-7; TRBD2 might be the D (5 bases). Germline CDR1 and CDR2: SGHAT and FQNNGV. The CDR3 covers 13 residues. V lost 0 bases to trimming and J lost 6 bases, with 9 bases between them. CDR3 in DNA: TGTGCCAGCAGCTTAGATCCGGGGTCCGAGCAGTACTTC. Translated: CASSLDPGSEQYF.

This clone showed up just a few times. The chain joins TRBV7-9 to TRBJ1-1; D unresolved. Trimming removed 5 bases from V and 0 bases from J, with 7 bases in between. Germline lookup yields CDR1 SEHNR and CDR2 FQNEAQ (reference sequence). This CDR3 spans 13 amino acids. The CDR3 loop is CASSASLNTEAFF. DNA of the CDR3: TGTGCCAGCAGCGCGTCGCTGAACACTGAAGCTTTCTTT.

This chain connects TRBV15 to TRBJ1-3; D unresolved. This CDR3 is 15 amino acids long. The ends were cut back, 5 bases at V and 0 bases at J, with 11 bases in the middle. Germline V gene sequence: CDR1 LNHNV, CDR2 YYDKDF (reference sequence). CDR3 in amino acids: CATSVSGSSGNTIYF. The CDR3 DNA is TGTGCCACCAGCGTTTCTGGTTCCTCTGGAAACACCATATATTTT.